This T cell receptor beta chain was documented in a study of Graves' ophthalmopathy and Graves' hyperthyroidism (dated by TCRdb to the late 2010s). The study in broad terms: Peripheral blood was collected at initial diagnosis, before any treatment. In total, approximately 140 blood samples were TCR-sequenced: roughly 45 ophthalmopathy, under 80 hyperthyroidism and approximately 17 hyperthyroidism-to-ophthalmopathy patients. In over 5 hyperthyroidism patients, the T-cell repertoire of thyroid tissue was compared with the T-cell repertoire of blood. The study used signatures of the TCR beta repertoire to tell Graves' ophthalmopathy apart from Graves' hyperthyroidism and to predict which patients would progress to ophthalmopathy. The 95 to 100 discovery patients were randomly split 7:3 into training and test sets. Once sampling was done, hyperthyroidism patients were given methimazole at a starting dose of 30 mg daily, while ophthalmopathy patients were given high-dose intravenous methylprednisolone. To explore V-J signatures that separate ophthalmopathy from hyperthyroidism, a discovery set of fewer than 110 patients was enrolled, consisting of approximately 45 with ophthalmopathy and roughly 60 with stable hyperthyroidism. For independent validation, a separate cohort was made up of 18 hyperthyroidism patients plus 17 patients who later progressed from hyperthyroidism to ophthalmopathy.

Hyperthyroidism was defined as stable when no progression to ophthalmopathy occurred within 18 months of follow-up. Hyperthyroidism patients were newly diagnosed, with disease duration under 2 months, and aged 18 to 65 years. Anyone with other autoimmune diseases, uncontrolled infections, pregnancy or lactation was excluded from the study. Clinical symptoms, serum thyroxine, TRAb, thyroid ultrasound and orbital computed tomography formed the basis of the diagnosis. PBMCs were isolated from approximately 10 ml of fresh peripheral blood by Ficoll-Paque density gradient centrifugation. Total RNA was extracted with Trizol reagent and quality-checked on an Agilent 2100 Bioanalyzer. The full study reports these points: Most expanded thyroid clonotypes with frequency above 0.001 were also detected in blood, suggesting blood repertoires may reflect the thyroid immune response. Sample size was not statistically predetermined, and group allocation was not concealed from the investigators. In validation, the model predicted ophthalmopathy progression with 55% to 71% sensitivity and 72.22% specificity; 12 predicted patients were CT-confirmed with GO in a median of approximately 6.5 months. In cross-validation, the 13-signature model distinguished ophthalmopathy from stable hyperthyroidism with around 90% sensitivity and around 81% specificity, while in the test set the corresponding values were 80% and 75%.

For repertoire sequencing, TCR beta CDR3 regions were amplified from RNA transcripts. HTBI primers and the Qiagen OneStep RT-PCR kit were used in a first-round RT-PCR, which was followed by a second-round multiplex PCR, size selection and purification. Libraries were sequenced paired-end with 100 bp reads on an Illumina HiSeq2000. The source study handled its data this way. Reads were processed with SOAPnuke, discarding reads with adapters, uncalled bases, mean Phred below 15, or no exact constant-primer or identifier match. High-quality paired reads were merged with COPE v1.2.5. Each unique nucleotide sequence was treated as a clonotype, and MiTCR v1.1 was used to align the clonotypes to the IMGT TRB V, D and J references. The analysis was limited to V-J combinations with a frequency above 0.0001, which together covered roughly 99% of repertoires. For each V-J combination, a TCR clonal expansion and chaos score was defined as the ratio of F50 clonal expansion to chaos observed in the TCRdist matrix. Welch's t-statistics and random forest were used to narrow the features down to about a dozen V-J combinations, which were then fed into a naive Bayes classifier. The similarity between thyroid and blood repertoires was quantified using the Morisita-Horn index. TCRdb took the public reads, trimmed them with fastp at Q25, ran MiXCR for clone calling and kept in-frame beta chains. Rows are combined by CDR3 protein, so each entry shows the most common genes and DNA. For this entry, the V and J calls and clone size follow TCRdb and not the study's own pipeline. The sample table contains 600,000 to 650,000 distinct CDR3 sequences; only one count was recorded for 22% of them. The top ten constitute roughly 6.9% of the sample.

This clonotype was counted between two and nine times. The antigen this receptor binds is unknown. The record has no base qualities; no much larger clone is one base away. Sequencing used peripheral blood. The receptor comes from a woman aged 18-29 years with stable Graves' hyperthyroidism. Some clones in this sample may be carry-over from other donors' samples. Donor details come from another sample of the same person, matched by shared clones.

The DNA sequence is given as TGTGCCAGCAGTTTAGATGGTGGGGAAGAGACCCAGTACTTC. This sequence encodes CASSLDGGEETQYF. The chain joins TRBV12-3 or TRBV12-4 to TRBJ2-5, with the identity of the D gene unclear. V is pared back by 1 base and J by 3 bases, with 9 bases lying between the germline termini. From the cysteine up to the phenylalanine, the CDR3 has a length of 14 residues. The CDR3 DNA has 42 bases and is translated from base 1.